This record concerns one TCR beta chain sequence. Its antigen is not known. The sample belongs to a study of identical twins. Whole-study findings and limits: Cord blood's abundant beta clonotypes had fewer insertions, unlike memory repertoires.

There are 17 residues in the CDR3. Unmatched junction bases numbered 10, after V lost 4 bases and J lost 7 bases. The germline V gene encodes CDR1 SGHKS and CDR2 YYEKEE (reference sequence). TCRdb used MiXCR to reprocess the 5' RACE reads, holding one entry per CDR3 protein. The sample has about 300,000 distinct CDR3 sequences, roughly 12% seen once; the top ten hold around 7.8%. This same sample was also part of a study on yellow fever vaccine responses in identical twins.

The J gene is TRBJ2-2, the V gene TRBV5-5; 13 bases map to TRBD2. The receptor comes from a woman aged 18-29 years in good health. Sequenced input: CD8+ T cells sorted from blood. CDR3 DNA: TGTGCCAGCAGCCCGCAAACTAGCGGGAGGGCCTTCGGGGAGCTGTTTTTT. Protein product: CASSPQTSGRAFGELFF. The whole variable domain, filled in from reference TRBV5-5 and TRBJ2-2, reads DAGVTQSPTHLIKTRGQQVTLRCSPISGHKSVSWYQQVLGQGPQFIFQYYEKEERGRGNFPDRFSARQFPNYSSELNVNALLLGDSALYLCASSPQTSGRAFGELFFGEGSRLTVL.